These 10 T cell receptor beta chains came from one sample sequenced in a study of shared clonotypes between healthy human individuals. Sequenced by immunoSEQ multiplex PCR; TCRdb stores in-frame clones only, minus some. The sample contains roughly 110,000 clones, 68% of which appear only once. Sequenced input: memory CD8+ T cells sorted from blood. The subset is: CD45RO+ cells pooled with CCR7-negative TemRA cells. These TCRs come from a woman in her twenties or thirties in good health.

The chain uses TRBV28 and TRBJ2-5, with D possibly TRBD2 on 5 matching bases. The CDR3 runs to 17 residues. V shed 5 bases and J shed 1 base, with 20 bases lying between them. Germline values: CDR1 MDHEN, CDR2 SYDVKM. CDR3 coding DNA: TGTGCCAGCAGTGCCGGACTTACCCCGTTAGGCCAAGAGACCCAGTACTTC. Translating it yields CASSAGLTPLGQETQYF.

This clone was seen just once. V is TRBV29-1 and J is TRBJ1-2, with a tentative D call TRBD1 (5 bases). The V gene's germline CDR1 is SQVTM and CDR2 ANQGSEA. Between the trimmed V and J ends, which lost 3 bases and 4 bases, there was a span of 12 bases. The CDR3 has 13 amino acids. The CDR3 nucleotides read TGCAGCGTTGACAGGGTAGAAGGCTATGGCTACACCTTC. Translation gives CSVDRVEGYGYTF.

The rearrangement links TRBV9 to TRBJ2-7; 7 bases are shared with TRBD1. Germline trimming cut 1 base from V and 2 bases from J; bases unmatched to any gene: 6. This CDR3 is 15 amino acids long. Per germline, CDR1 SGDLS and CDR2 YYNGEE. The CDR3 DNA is TGTGCCAGCAGCGTAACCCGGGACAGCCCCTACGAGCAGTACTTC. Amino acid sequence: CASSVTRDSPYEQYF.

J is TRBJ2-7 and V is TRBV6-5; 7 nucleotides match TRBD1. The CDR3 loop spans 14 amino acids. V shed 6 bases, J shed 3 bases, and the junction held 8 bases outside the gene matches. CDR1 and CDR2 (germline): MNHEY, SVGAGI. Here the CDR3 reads CASSPTGSNYEQYF. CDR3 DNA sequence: TGTGCCAGCAGCCCGACAGGGAGTAACTACGAGCAGTACTTC.

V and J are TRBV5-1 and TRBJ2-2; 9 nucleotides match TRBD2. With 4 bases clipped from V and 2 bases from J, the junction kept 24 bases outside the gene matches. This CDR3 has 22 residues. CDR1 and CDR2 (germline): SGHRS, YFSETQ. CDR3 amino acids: CASSDPLAGGSLRNRNTGELFF. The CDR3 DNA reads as TGCGCCAGCAGCGACCCCTTGGCGGGAGGGTCGTTGCGAAATCGTAACACCGGGGAGCTGTTTTTT.

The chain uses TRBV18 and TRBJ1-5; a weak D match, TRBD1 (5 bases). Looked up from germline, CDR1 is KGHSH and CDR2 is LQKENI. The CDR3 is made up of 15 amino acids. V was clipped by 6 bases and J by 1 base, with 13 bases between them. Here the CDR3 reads CASSALTESNQPQHF. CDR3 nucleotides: TGTGCCAGCTCCGCCCTGACAGAGAGCAATCAGCCCCAGCATTTT. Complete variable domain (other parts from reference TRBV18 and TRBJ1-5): NAGVMQNPRHLVRRRGQEARLRCSPMKGHSHVYWYRQLPEEGLKFMVYLQKENIIDESGMPKERFSAEFPKEGPSILRIQQVVRGDSAAYFCASSALTESNQPQHFGDGTRLSIL.

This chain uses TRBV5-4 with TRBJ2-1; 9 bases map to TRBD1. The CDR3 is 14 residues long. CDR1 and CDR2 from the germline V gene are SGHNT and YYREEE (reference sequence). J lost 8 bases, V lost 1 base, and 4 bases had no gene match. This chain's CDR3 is CASSLRGQGDEQFF. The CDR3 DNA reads TGTGCCAGCAGCTTGCGGGGACAGGGCGATGAGCAGTTCTTC.

Here the CDR3 DNA reads TGTGCCAGCAGTTTACTAGCGGTTACCTACAATGAGCAGTTCTTC. It translates to CASSLLAVTYNEQFF. The J gene is TRBJ2-1, the V gene TRBV27, with 7 bases matching TRBD2. The germline CDR1 and CDR2 sequences are MNHEY and SMNVEV (reference sequence). The CDR3 covers 15 residues. Trimming took 2 bases from V and 2 from J; bases not matched to a gene: 3.

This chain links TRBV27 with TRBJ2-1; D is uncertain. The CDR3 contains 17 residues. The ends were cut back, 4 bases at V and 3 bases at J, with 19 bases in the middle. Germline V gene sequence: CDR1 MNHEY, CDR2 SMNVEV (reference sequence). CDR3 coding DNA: TGTGCCAGCAGTTCCAAAGGGCGAGACTGGGACTACAATGAGCAGTTCTTC. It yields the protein CASSSKGRDWDYNEQFF.

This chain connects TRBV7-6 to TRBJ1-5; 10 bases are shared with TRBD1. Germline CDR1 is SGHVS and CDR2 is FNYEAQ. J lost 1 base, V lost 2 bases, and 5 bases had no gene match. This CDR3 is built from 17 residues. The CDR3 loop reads CASSLLTGGGSNQPQHF. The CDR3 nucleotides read TGTGCCAGCAGCTTATTGACAGGGGGCGGAAGCAATCAGCCCCAGCATTTT.